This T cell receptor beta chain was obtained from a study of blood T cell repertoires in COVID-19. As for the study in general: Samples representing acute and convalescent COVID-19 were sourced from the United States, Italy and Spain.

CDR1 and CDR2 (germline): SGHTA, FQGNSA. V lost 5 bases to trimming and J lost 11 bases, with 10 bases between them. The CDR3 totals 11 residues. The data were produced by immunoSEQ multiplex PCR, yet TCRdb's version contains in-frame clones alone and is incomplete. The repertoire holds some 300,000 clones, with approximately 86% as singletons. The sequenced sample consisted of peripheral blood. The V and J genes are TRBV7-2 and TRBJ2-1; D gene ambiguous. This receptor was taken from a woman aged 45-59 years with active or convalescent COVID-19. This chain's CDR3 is CASSLVEKQFF. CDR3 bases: TGTGCCAGCAGCCTGGTAGAAAAGCAGTTCTTC.